This entry lists 32 T cell receptor beta chains sequenced from one sample in a study of T cell responses to AZD1222 COVID-19 vaccine. This table comes from immunoSEQ multiplex PCR, and its TCRdb copy is limited to in-frame clones, with some not included. The profile shows roughly 150,000 clones, 90% to 95% of them singletons. Sequences were derived from peripheral blood, sampled on day 0 of AZD1222 vaccination. The receptors originated from an adult in good health.

This CDR3 reads CATSRDPRTSGDQYF. The CDR3 DNA is TGTGCCACCAGCAGAGATCCCCGGACTAGCGGGGATCAGTACTTC. The rearrangement joins TRBV15 to TRBJ2-4; TRBD2 agrees at 12 bases. V lost 0 bases to trimming and J lost 12 bases; unmatched junction nucleotides: 6. The length of the CDR3 is 15 residues. The germline gives CDR1 LNHNV, CDR2 YYDKDF (reference sequence).

This chain links TRBV9 with TRBJ2-5; D is unresolved. The CDR3 loop spans 14 amino acids. V dropped 0 bases and J dropped 4 bases, with 10 bases sitting between them. Germline CDR1 SGDLS, CDR2 YYNGEE. Here the CDR3 DNA reads TGTGCCAGCAGCGTAGTCCCGGAACTAGAGACCCAGTACTTC. Residues: CASSVVPELETQYF.

CDR3 sequence reads: CASSPKPGQGARNTEAFF. The CDR3 DNA sequence: TGTGCCAGCAGCCCGAAACCGGGACAGGGGGCCAGGAACACTGAAGCTTTCTTT. The chain combines TRBV5-4 with TRBJ1-1, with 12 bases identical to TRBD1. Per the germline V gene, CDR1 is SGHNT and CDR2 is YYREEE (reference sequence). The CDR3 covers 18 residues. J lost 1 base, V lost 4 bases, and 11 bases had no gene match.

The chain is built from TRBV18 and TRBJ2-3; D ambiguous. The CDR3 consists of 14 residues. Deletions cut 2 bases from V and 2 bases from J, with 8 bases between. Germline values: CDR1 KGHSH, CDR2 LQKENI. The CDR3 is CASSPSAYTDTQYF. The CDR3 DNA reads as TGTGCCAGCTCACCAAGCGCGTACACAGATACGCAGTATTTT.

This chain connects TRBV11-2 to TRBJ2-1; possible D gene TRBD1, 6 bases. This CDR3 comprises 18 residues. From germline, CDR1 is SGHAT and CDR2 FQNNGV. V gave up 0 bases and J gave up 4 bases, with 19 bases separating them. CDR3: CASSLDQRSTGLYNEQFF. The CDR3 nucleotides read TGTGCCAGCAGCTTAGATCAACGATCCACAGGGCTGTACAATGAGCAGTTCTTC.

V and J are TRBV5-6 and TRBJ2-2, with TRBD2 as a possible D gene (6 bases). Between the trimmed V and J ends, which lost 4 bases and 4 bases, there was a span of 14 bases. Germline CDR1 reads SGHDT; CDR2 reads YYEEEE. This CDR3 is built from 15 residues. The CDR3 loop is CASSIQAEGTGELFF. In nucleotides, the CDR3 is TGTGCCAGCAGCATACAAGCGGAGGGCACCGGGGAGCTGTTTTTT.

This chain connects TRBV5-1 to TRBJ2-2; D unresolved. This CDR3 has 15 residues. Germline CDR1 SGHRS, CDR2 YFSETQ. V lost 4 bases to trimming and J lost 2 bases, with 12 bases between them. The CDR3 loop is CASSVGQTNTGELFF. The CDR3 DNA reads TGCGCCAGCAGCGTAGGTCAGACTAACACCGGGGAGCTGTTTTTT.

This clone was seen only once. The gene calls are TRBV9 and TRBJ2-1; D possibly corresponds to TRBD2 (5 bases). V dropped 0 bases and J dropped 7 bases, with 11 bases sitting between them. Germline assignment: CDR1 SGDLS and CDR2 YYNGEE. This CDR3 contains 14 residues. CDR3 sequence reads: CASSVAGMGNEQFF. The CDR3 DNA reads as TGTGCCAGCAGCGTAGCCGGGATGGGTAATGAGCAGTTCTTC.

V usage is TRBV19 and J usage is TRBJ1-5, with D unclear. CDR3 length: 14 amino acids. The germline V gene has CDR1 LNHDA and CDR2 SQIVND (reference sequence). The ends were cut back, 6 bases at V and 0 bases at J, with 9 bases in the middle. The CDR3 DNA reads as TGTGCCAGTAGCGACCGACTTAGCAATCAGCCCCAGCATTTT. This gives the protein CASSDRLSNQPQHF.

Written as DNA, the CDR3 is TGTGCCAGCAGCCAAGATAAAACCTACACTGAAGCTTTCTTT. Translation gives CASSQDKTYTEAFF. This chain links TRBV4-2 with TRBJ1-1; D remains unclear. The CDR3 extends over 14 amino acids. Per the germline V gene, CDR1 is LGHNA and CDR2 is YNFKEQ. V lost 0 bases and J 3 bases, leaving 8 bases between the germline ends.

This chain connects TRBV19 to TRBJ1-5; D is perhaps TRBD1 (6 bases). V gave up 6 bases and J gave up 1 base, with 13 bases separating them. The germline V gene has CDR1 LNHDA and CDR2 SQIVND (reference sequence). This CDR3 has 15 residues. The CDR3: CASSKQGRSNQPQHF. The CDR3 DNA follows: TGTGCCAGTAGCAAACAGGGTCGGAGCAATCAGCCCCAGCATTTT.

This sequence joins TRBV6-5 and TRBJ2-1; 7 nucleotides match TRBD1. Looked up from germline, CDR1 is MNHEY and CDR2 is SVGAGI. Unmatched junction bases numbered 5, after V lost 7 bases and J lost 11 bases. The CDR3 totals 11 residues. The CDR3 spells CASTGDSQQFF. The CDR3 DNA is TGTGCCAGCACCGGGGACAGCCAGCAGTTCTTC.

This chain connects TRBV27 to TRBJ1-1; the match to TRBD1 covers 10 bases. Germline CDR1 is MNHEY and CDR2 is SMNVEV (reference sequence). The CDR3 is 15 amino acids. V was pared by 3 bases and J by 5 bases, with 6 bases of the junction left unmatched. CDR3: CASSLWGQGRTEAFF. The CDR3 DNA reads as TGTGCCAGCAGTTTGTGGGGACAGGGGAGGACTGAAGCTTTCTTT.

This clone was detected once. The same CDR3 arises from other DNA sequences in this sample as well. The chain couples TRBV18 to TRBJ2-7, with 10 bases lining up with TRBD2. Looked up from germline, CDR1 is KGHSH and CDR2 is LQKENI. The CDR3 covers 16 residues. V lost 1 base, J lost 0 bases, and 3 bases stayed unmatched. DNA of the CDR3: TGTGCCAGCTCACCACTAGCGGGAGGCAGCTCCTACGAGCAGTACTTC. It specifies CASSPLAGGSSYEQYF.

The genes are TRBV3-1 (or the pseudogene TRBV3-2) and TRBJ1-1; D not resolved. The CDR3 has 14 residues. Trimming took off 4 bases at V and 3 bases at J, with 12 bases between the two ends. CDR1 is LGHDT, CDR2 YNNKEL, per germline (reference sequence). The CDR3 DNA sequence: TGTGCCAGCAGCCTAAAGGGAGGAGACACTGAAGCTTTCTTT. Amino acid sequence: CASSLKGGDTEAFF.

The J gene is TRBJ2-3, the V gene TRBV24-1, with 7 nucleotides matching TRBD2. The CDR3 is made up of 15 amino acids. Germline V CDR1 and CDR2: KGHDR, SFDVKD. V lost 9 bases to trimming and J lost 3 bases; unmatched junction nucleotides: 11. CDR3 DNA: TGTGCCACCGGGACCTACGGCGGGAGAACAGATACGCAGTATTTT. It specifies CATGTYGGRTDTQYF.

This clone was seen once. The V and J genes are TRBV21-1 and TRBJ2-5; no check of the table's D call, TRBD2, against the DNA was made. TRBV21-1 is flagged as a pseudogene. The length of the CDR3 is 13 residues. This CDR3 is CASSRSGVETQYF. For the CDR3, the DNA is TGTGCCAGCAGCAGATCGGGAGTTGAGACCCAGTACTTC.

This CDR3 is CASSAQRNNSPLHF. As DNA, the CDR3 is TGTGCCAGTAGTGCCCAACGGAATAATTCACCCCTCCACTTT. The V gene is TRBV19, the J gene TRBJ1-6; the D is unclear. CDR3 length equals 14 residues. V lost 5 bases and J lost 5, with 10 bases in between. Germline V CDR1 and CDR2: LNHDA, SQIVND (reference sequence).

This clone was seen just once. This chain joins TRBV5-6 and TRBJ2-7, with 8 bases aligning to TRBD2. V lost 6 bases, J lost 3 bases, and 11 bases stayed unmatched. The CDR3 runs to 15 residues. From germline, CDR1 is SGHDT and CDR2 YYEEEE. The DNA for the CDR3 is TGTGCCAGCACCCGGTGGCTAGCGGGCCGCTACGAGCAGTACTTC. Amino acids: CASTRWLAGRYEQYF.

The chain employs TRBV5-1 and TRBJ2-3; 15 nucleotides agree with TRBD2. CDR3 size: 16 residues. The V and J ends lost 4 bases and 3 bases, in that order; junction bases with no gene match: 3. Per the germline V gene, CDR1 is SGHRS and CDR2 is YFSETQ. The CDR3 here is CASSRGTSGGTDTQYF. Here the CDR3 DNA reads TGCGCCAGCAGCCGAGGGACTAGCGGGGGGACAGATACGCAGTATTTT.

V usage is TRBV9 and J usage is TRBJ1-5, with D perhaps TRBD1 (6 bases). The ends were cut back, 3 bases at V and 5 bases at J, with 15 bases in the middle. Per germline, CDR1 SGDLS and CDR2 YYNGEE. The CDR3 is 15 amino acids. The CDR3 sequence: CASSATGFRYQPQHF. The DNA for the CDR3 is TGTGCCAGCAGCGCGACAGGATTTCGCTATCAGCCCCAGCATTTT.

In its sample, this clone was seen once. The chain combines TRBV7-3 with TRBJ2-7; possibly TRBD1 for D (6 bases). Germline V CDR1 and CDR2: SGHTA, FQGTGA. V was cut by 6 bases and J by 4 bases, with 19 bases left in between. The CDR3 runs 15 residues. The DNA of the CDR3 is TGTGCCAGCAGTGAGGGGGTAGGGGCCGGGTACGAGCAGTACTTC. It yields the protein CASSEGVGAGYEQYF. Full variable domain (missing parts from reference TRBV7-3 and TRBJ2-7): GAGVSQTPSNKVTEKGKYVELRCDPISGHTALYWYRQSLGQGPEFLIYFQGTGAADDSGLPNDRFFAVRPEGSVSTLKIQRTERGDSAVYLCASSEGVGAGYEQYFGPGTRLTVT.

V usage is TRBV3-1 (or the pseudogene TRBV3-2) and J usage is TRBJ1-2; D ambiguous. CDR3 length: 14 residues. Germline assignment: CDR1 LGHDT and CDR2 YNNKEL (reference sequence). The germline V and J ends were trimmed by 1 base and 0 bases, with 6 bases remaining between them. The CDR3 is CASSQGGANYGYTF. The CDR3 DNA reads TGTGCCAGCAGCCAAGGCGGAGCTAACTATGGCTACACCTTC.

To note about this clone: The sample contains more than one DNA sequence encoding this CDR3. The chain joins TRBV28 to TRBJ2-5; D unresolved. Trimming pared 2 bases from V and 2 bases from J, leaving 0 bases between. The CDR3 consists of 11 residues. CDR1 and CDR2 from the germline V gene are MDHEN and SYDVKM. This CDR3 reads CASSLQETQYF. CDR3 coding DNA: TGTGCCAGCAGTTTACAAGAGACCCAGTACTTC.

CDR3 sequence reads: CASREGGRNTIYF. As DNA, the CDR3 is TGTGCCAGCAGGGAAGGGGGGAGAAACACCATATATTTT. The chain combines TRBV13 with TRBJ1-3; perhaps TRBD1 as D (6 bases). Trimming removed 6 bases at V and 5 bases at J, with 11 bases between. Germline lookup yields CDR1 PRHDT and CDR2 FYEKMQ (reference sequence). The CDR3 runs 13 residues.

In nucleotides, the CDR3 is TGTGCCAGTAGACTCGACCCGGGACAGGGAATAGCTAACTATGGCTACACCTTC. It encodes CASRLDPGQGIANYGYTF. The chain couples TRBV19 to TRBJ1-2, with 9 nucleotides matching TRBD1. This CDR3 is built from 18 residues. Germline CDR1 and CDR2: LNHDA and SQIVND (reference sequence). Unmatched junction bases numbered 14, after V lost 6 bases and J lost 0 bases.

In its sample, this clone was seen once. This rearrangement joins TRBV12-2 to TRBJ1-3. TRBV12-2 is designated a pseudogene. The CDR3 sequence is 15 residues long. This CDR3 reads CASRLVGRWGNTIYF. For the CDR3, the DNA is TGTGCAAGTCGCTTAGTCGGACGGTGGGGAAACACCATATATTTT.

This clone was seen just once. The chain couples TRBV12-5 to TRBJ2-7, with D maybe TRBD2 (6 bases). Germline lookup yields CDR1 LGHNT and CDR2 FRNRAP. V lost 2 bases to trimming and J lost 6 bases, with 11 bases between them. CDR3 size: 13 residues. For the CDR3, the DNA is TGTGCTAGTGGTTTGTACATCGGGAGCGAGCAGTACTTC. It codes for CASGLYIGSEQYF.

The chain carries TRBV30 and TRBJ2-7; D uncertain. In germline, CDR1 is GTSNPN, CDR2 SVGIG (reference sequence). CDR3 size: 13 residues. Trimming pared 3 bases from V and 6 bases from J, leaving 15 bases between. CDR3 protein: CAWRAPNIREQYF. CDR3 DNA sequence: TGTGCCTGGAGGGCTCCCAACATCCGCGAGCAGTACTTC. Drawing the rest from reference TRBV30 and TRBJ2-7, the complete variable domain is SQTIHQWPATLVQPVGSPLSLECTVEGTSNPNLYWYRQAAGRGLQLLFYSVGIGQISSEVPQNLSASRPQDRQFILSSKKLLLSDSGFYLCAWRAPNIREQYFGPGTRLTVT.

This clone was observed a few times. The chain links TRBV7-9 to TRBJ2-5, with D possibly TRBD1 on 6 matching bases. The CDR3 is made up of 14 amino acids. V lost 6 bases and J 3 bases, leaving 14 bases between the germline ends. Germline CDR1 SEHNR, CDR2 FQNEAQ (reference sequence). The DNA for the CDR3 is TGTGCCAGCAGTTTATGGGGGCGAGAAGAGACCCAGTACTTC. Protein sequence: CASSLWGREETQYF.

The V and J genes are TRBV7-3 and TRBJ2-1; the D call may be TRBD1 or TRBD2 (5 bases each). The V and J ends lost 4 bases and 8 bases respectively, with 15 bases between them. From germline, CDR1 is SGHTA and CDR2 FQGTGA. The CDR3 runs 14 residues. The CDR3, as DNA: TGTGCCAGCAGCTCCGGGACCCTTAGCCATGAGCAGTTCTTC. It translates to CASSSGTLSHEQFF.

The chain combines TRBV6-2 or TRBV6-3 with TRBJ2-3, with a tentative D call TRBD2 (5 bases). V lost 0 bases, J lost 2 bases, and 12 bases lay in between. There are 16 residues in the CDR3. Per the germline V gene, CDR1 is MNHEY and CDR2 is SVGEGT. CDR3 DNA sequence: TGTGCCAGCAGTTACTCGATTACTAGTTTCACAGATACGCAGTATTTT. Amino acid sequence: CASSYSITSFTDTQYF.